The TCR beta chain described here comes from a study of human T cells and chemical hapten exposure. Attachment of unique molecular identifiers to individual cDNA molecules was performed in the library. TCRdb reprocessed the RACE reads with MiXCR, giving one entry per CDR3 protein. The sample holds over 60,000 distinct CDR3 sequences; about a tenth are singletons and the top ten take around 7%. Time point given: patch test 2, 6 weeks after DPC sensitization. Described treatment: therapeutic diphenylcyclopropenone sensitization with weekly scalp DPC. Trimming removed 3 bases from V and 10 bases from J, with 12 bases in between. The germline CDR1 and CDR2 sequences are KGHSH and LQKENI. This CDR3 spans 13 amino acids. This clonotype was counted at least ten times.

The sequencing used whole blood, collected in connection with sensitization to the hapten diphenylcyclopropenone (DPC). This clonotype originated in a woman between 45 and 65 years old with alopecia areata. Some clones in this sample may be carry-over from other donors' samples. The chain joins TRBV18 to TRBJ1-4; tentative D call: TRBD1 (6 bases). CDR3 in DNA: TGTGCCAGCTCACCTCTCGGACAGACAAAACTGTTTTTT. Its protein is CASSPLGQTKLFF.